A selection of T cell receptor beta chains follows, all from one sample in a study of T-cell memory formation after mild COVID-19. TCRdb re-called the 5' RACE reads with MiXCR, one entry per CDR3 protein. The sample holds 290,000 or so distinct CDR3 sequences, less than 20% seen once. Sequencing was done on a sample of PBMCs or a T cell subset sorted from them (not recorded which). The receptor set was obtained from a man between 18 and 35 years old who had mild COVID-19 (a few samples of this study predate the infection). Cell type and time point are not known. Both conserved end residues are part of each CDR3. A D gene is named only where the DNA matches it firmly. Rows give clone size only sometimes, using once, few, many, or a class for an expanded clone.

TRBV7-9	TRBD1	15	TRBJ2-3	many	TGTGCCAGCAGCTTCCCCGACAGGGGGAGGGATACGCAGTATTTT	CASSFPDRGRDTQYF
TRBV7-2	-	14	TRBJ2-1	many	TGTGCCAGCAGCTTACTAACAGGATACAATGAGCAGTTCTTC	CASSLLTGYNEQFF
TRBV25-1	-	13	TRBJ2-5	-	TGTGCCACCTCCCTAGTATTTGGAGAGACCCCGTACTTC	CATSLVFGETPYF
TRBV5-1	TRBD2	12	TRBJ2-7	few	TGCGCCAGCACGGGAGGGGCCTACGAGCAGTACTTC	CASTGGAYEQYF
TRBV3-1	-	14	TRBJ2-2	few	TGTGCCAGCAGCCACGGAGCGGCACCCGGGGAGCTGTTTTTT	CASSHGAAPGELFF
TRBV5-1	-	15	TRBJ2-5	few	TGCGCCAGCAGCTTGTACGTGGGATTGCAAGAGACCCAGTACTTC	CASSLYVGLQETQYF
TRBV20-1	TRBD1	13	TRBJ1-5	few	TGCAGTGCTCAGGGGGTGGGGAATCAGCCCCAGCATTTT	CSAQGVGNQPQHF
TRBV20-1	-	12	TRBJ1-5	-	TGCAGTGCTAGGCAGTACAGTCAGCCCCAGCATTTT	CSARQYSQPQHF
TRBV4-2	TRBD1	17	TRBJ2-1	-	TGTGCCAGCAGCCAAGGATACGGGACAGCTTATTACAATGAGCAGTTCTTC	CASSQGYGTAYYNEQFF
TRBV11-2	-	15	TRBJ2-1	few	TGTGCCAGCAGCTTAGATCAGAGCTCCTACAATGAGCAGTTCTTC	CASSLDQSSYNEQFF
TRBV3-1	-	16	TRBJ2-4	few	TGTGCCAGCAGCCAGGGGGGCACGGGCGCCGGAAACATTCAGTACTTC	CASSQGGTGAGNIQYF
TRBV20-1	TRBD1	14	TRBJ2-2	few	TGCAGTGCTAGGTCGGGACAGTCCACCGGGGAGCTGTTTTTT	CSARSGQSTGELFF
TRBV5-6	-	15	TRBJ2-3	-	TGTGCCAGCAGCCGCGGACGGACCGTCACAGATACGCAGTATTTT	CASSRGRTVTDTQYF
TRBV20-1	-	13	TRBJ2-5	-	TGCAGTGCTAGACGTTGGTTCCAAGAGACCCAGTACTTC	CSARRWFQETQYF
TRBV4-3	-	15	TRBJ2-2	-	TGCGCCAGCAGCCAAGATAGGGGGGTGTCCGGGGAGCTGTTTTTT	CASSQDRGVSGELFF
TRBV12-3/TRBV12-4	-	13	TRBJ1-2	few	TGTGCCAGCAGTCCCCGGGGACCCCTTGGCTACACCTTC	CASSPRGPLGYTF
TRBV4-2	TRBD1	17	TRBJ1-2	few	TGTGCCAGCAGCCAAGAAATAACAGGGGTCTTAGGAGGTGGCTACACCTTC	CASSQEITGVLGGGYTF
TRBV20-1	TRBD1	15	TRBJ2-5	few	TGCAGTGCTAGGGACAGGGTCATCCCACGAGAGACCCAGTACTTC	CSARDRVIPRETQYF
TRBV7-8	TRBD1	13	TRBJ2-7	-	TGTGCCAGCAGCCCCGGGACAGGGCGAGAGCAGTACTTC	CASSPGTGREQYF
TRBV6-1	-	14	TRBJ1-5	few	TGTGCCAGCAGTGAAGACGCTTACAATCAGCCCCAGCATTTT	CASSEDAYNQPQHF
TRBV12-3/TRBV12-4	-	14	TRBJ2-7	-	TGTGCCAGCAGCGACCCGGGCAGGGCGTACGAGCAGTACTTC	CASSDPGRAYEQYF
TRBV5-1	-	14	TRBJ2-7	-	TGCGCCAGCAGCACGATAGGGATCTCCTACGAGCAGTACTTC	CASSTIGISYEQYF
TRBV25-1	-	12	TRBJ1-4	-	TGTGCCAGCAGGGAGGGGACGGAAAAACTGTTTTTT	CASREGTEKLFF
TRBV20-1	-	14	TRBJ2-3	-	TGCAGTGCTAGCCAGGGGTGGGGATTAAGTACGCAGTATTTT	CSASQGWGLSTQYF
TRBV5-1	-	14	TRBJ2-5	-	TGCGCCAGCACCTCACCCGGGCCACAAGAGACCCAGTACTTC	CASTSPGPQETQYF
TRBV4-1	TRBD1	15	TRBJ1-5	few	TGCGCCAGCAGTTCCGGGACAGGGGGCGATCAGCCCCAGCATTTT	CASSSGTGGDQPQHF
TRBV5-1	TRBD2	15	TRBJ2-1	few	TGCGCCAGCAGCCCCGACGCGGCGACTAGCAGAATAGTCTTATTC	CASSPDAATSRIVLF
TRBV29-1	TRBD2	15	TRBJ2-3	-	TGCAGCGTAAGAACTAGCGGGGGTTACACAGATACGCAGTATTTT	CSVRTSGGYTDTQYF
TRBV5-1	-	15	TRBJ1-3	-	TGCGCCAGCAGGCCCCTAGAAACGGCTGGAAACACCATATATTTT	CASRPLETAGNTIYF
TRBV20-1	-	14	TRBJ2-3	-	TGCAGTGCTAGCGGGGGCGGTCGCACGAATACGCAGTATTTT	CSASGGGRTNTQYF
TRBV12-3/TRBV12-4	TRBD1	15	TRBJ2-3	-	TGTGCCAGCAGGGGACAGGGGGCAATCGCAGATACGCAGTATTTT	CASRGQGAIADTQYF
TRBV29-1	-	15	TRBJ2-1	-	TGCAGCGCGCGGGACGAGGACTTCTCCTACACTGAGCAGTTCTTC	CSARDEDFSYTEQFF
TRBV20-1	-	13	TRBJ2-3	few	TGCAGTGCTAGAATGCAGGGGAGGGATACGCAGTATTTT	CSARMQGRDTQYF
TRBV29-1	-	13	TRBJ2-3	-	TGCAGCGTAGATGGGACCCGGCCAGATACGCAGTATTTT	CSVDGTRPDTQYF
TRBV5-1	TRBD2	15	TRBJ2-3	-	TGCGCCAGCACGGATTCTAGCGGGGGCACAGATACGCAGTATTTT	CASTDSSGGTDTQYF
TRBV7-2	TRBD1	14	TRBJ2-7	few	TGTGCCAGCAGCTTAGGCTGGGGAACAGGGGAACAGTACTTC	CASSLGWGTGEQYF
TRBV7-2	-	13	TRBJ2-3	few	TGTGCCAGCACTGTTAGGGTCACAGATACGCAGTATTTT	CASTVRVTDTQYF
TRBV28	TRBD1	16	TRBJ1-1	-	TGTGCCAGCAGTTTAAGGCGGGACAGGGCGAACACTGAAGCTTTCTTT	CASSLRRDRANTEAFF
TRBV5-1	TRBD1	13	TRBJ1-1	-	TGCGCCAGCAGCAAGACAGGGGAAACTGAAGCTTTCTTT	CASSKTGETEAFF
TRBV12-3/TRBV12-4	-	11	TRBJ1-1	few	TGTGCCAGCAGTTTGGTTGCTGAAGCTTTCTTT	CASSLVAEAFF
TRBV28	-	12	TRBJ1-2	few	TGTGCCAGCAGTCGGGAGGGTCAGGGCTACACCTTC	CASSREGQGYTF